This T cell receptor (beta chain) stems from a study of CD8 T cells in ankylosing spondylitis. Overall study findings and caveats: For ankylosing spondylitis blood, a TCR beta motif of 7 to 9 highly homologous variants appeared characteristic.

With respect to this clonotype: Its matching antigen is unknown.

With molecular barcodes, quantitative 5'-RACE was used to make the TCR beta libraries. TCRdb ran MiXCR on the 5' RACE reads and lists one entry per CDR3 protein. This sample has about 510,000 distinct CDR3 sequences, with less than 6% found just once. Sequencing input: blood, either unsorted or a sorted T cell fraction (not recorded which). This TCR came from a male donor with ankylosing spondylitis.

As DNA, the CDR3 is TGTGCCAGTAGTATAACCGACAGGAACCAAGAGACCCAGTACTTC. This sequence encodes CASSITDRNQETQYF. This sequence joins TRBV19 and TRBJ2-5, with D possibly being TRBD1 (6 bases). The CDR3 is 15 amino acids. Germline loops: CDR1 LNHDA, CDR2 SQIVND (reference sequence). V lost 2 bases to trimming and J lost 0 bases, with 10 bases between them.